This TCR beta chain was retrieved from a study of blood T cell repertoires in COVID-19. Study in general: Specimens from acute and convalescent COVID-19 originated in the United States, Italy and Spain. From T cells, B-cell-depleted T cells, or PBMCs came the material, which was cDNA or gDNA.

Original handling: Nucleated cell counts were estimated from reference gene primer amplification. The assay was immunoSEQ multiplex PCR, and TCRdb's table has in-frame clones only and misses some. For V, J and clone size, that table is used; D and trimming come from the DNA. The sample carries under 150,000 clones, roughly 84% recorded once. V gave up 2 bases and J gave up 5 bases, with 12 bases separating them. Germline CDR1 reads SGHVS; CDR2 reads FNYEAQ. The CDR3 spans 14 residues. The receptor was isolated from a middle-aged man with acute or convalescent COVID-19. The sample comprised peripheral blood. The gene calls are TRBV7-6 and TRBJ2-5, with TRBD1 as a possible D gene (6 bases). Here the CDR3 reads CASSLPGAEETQYF. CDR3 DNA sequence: TGTGCCAGCAGCTTACCAGGGGCAGAGGAGACCCAGTACTTC.